The clone carrying this TCR beta chain was detected only once. The V end lost 5 bases, the J end lost 5 bases, and 12 bases lay between the germline ends. The CDR3 length is 14 residues. Germline CDR1 reads LGHNA; CDR2 reads YNFKEQ. This sample was included in a study of technical replicates of blood from a few donors. TCRdb keeps only in-frame clones here, not all; method: immunoSEQ multiplex PCR. Of 90,000 to 100,000 clones listed, 90% to 97% are singletons. This chain connects TRBV4-2 to TRBJ2-2, with D possibly TRBD2 on 5 matching bases. Material: T cells isolated from PBMCs. This TCR derives from a human donor in good health. The CDR3 is CASSDGIFTGELFF. The CDR3, as DNA: TGTGCCAGCAGCGACGGGATATTTACCGGGGAGCTGTTTTTT.